This T cell receptor beta chain is drawn from a study of identical twins. The CDR3 is made up of 12 amino acids. Looked up from germline, CDR1 is MGHRA and CDR2 is YSYEKL. V lost 0 bases and J lost 7, with 6 bases in between. TCRdb passed the 5' RACE reads through MiXCR, listing each CDR3 protein once. The sample yields about 330,000 distinct CDR3 sequences, 9% to 15% seen once. The sample holds a few counts of this clonotype. The sample was also linked to a second study, of yellow fever vaccine responses in identical twins.

The TCR comes from a woman between 18 and 29 years old in good health. The chain carries TRBV4-1 and TRBJ1-1; no reliable D call. Sequencing was carried out using CD8+ T cells sorted from blood. DNA for the CDR3: TGCGCCAGCAGCCAAGATGGACGTGAAGCTTTCTTT. Its translation is CASSQDGREAFF.